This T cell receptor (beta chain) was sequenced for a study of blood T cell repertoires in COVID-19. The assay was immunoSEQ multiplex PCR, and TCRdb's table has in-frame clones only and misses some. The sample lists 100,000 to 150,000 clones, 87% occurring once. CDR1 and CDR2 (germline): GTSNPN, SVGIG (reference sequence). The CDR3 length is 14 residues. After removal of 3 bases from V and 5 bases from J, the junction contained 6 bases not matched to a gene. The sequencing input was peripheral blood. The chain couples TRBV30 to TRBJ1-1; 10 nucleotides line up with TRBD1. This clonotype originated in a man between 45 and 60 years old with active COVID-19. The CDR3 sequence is CAWSRQGAGTEAFF. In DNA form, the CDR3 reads TGTGCCTGGAGCCGACAGGGGGCTGGGACTGAAGCTTTCTTT. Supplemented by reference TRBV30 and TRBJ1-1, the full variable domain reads SQTIHQWPATLVQPVGSPLSLECTVEGTSNPNLYWYRQAAGRGLQLLFYSVGIGQISSEVPQNLSASRPQDRQFILSSKKLLLSDSGFYLCAWSRQGAGTEAFFGQGTRLTVV.